A single sample gave rise to the 30 T cell receptor beta chains below, sequenced in a study of siplizumab effects on memory and regulatory T cells. Method: immunoSEQ multiplex PCR; TCRdb's copy keeps in-frame clones and lacks some. The table records approximately 65,000 clones, around 80% of them present only once. Sequenced material: memory CD4+ T cells sorted from blood. Receptors originate from a human donor in good health.

This clone was detected only once. The J gene is TRBJ2-5, the V gene TRBV30; D may be TRBD2 (7 bases). The CDR3 is 13 amino acids. V gave up 5 bases and J gave up 5 bases, with 15 bases separating them. The germline gives CDR1 GTSNPN, CDR2 SVGIG (reference sequence). Written as DNA, the CDR3 is TGTGCCTGGGATGGGGGGCGGGGGGAGACCCAGTACTTC. This sequence encodes CAWDGGRGETQYF.

The chain is built from TRBV5-4 and TRBJ2-5; 8 positions match TRBD2. CDR1 and CDR2 (germline): SGHNT, YYREEE (reference sequence). The CDR3 sequence is 16 residues long. V shed 3 bases and J 1 base; nucleotides not matched to a gene: 8. CDR3 sequence reads: CASSWGAGGLQETQYF. Here the CDR3 DNA reads TGTGCCAGCAGCTGGGGCGCGGGGGGCCTCCAAGAGACCCAGTACTTC.

This sequence joins TRBV6-5 and TRBJ2-7; 10 bases match TRBD1. The V segment lost 5 bases and the J segment 2 bases; nucleotides outside the gene matches: 6. Germline CDR1 MNHEY, CDR2 SVGAGI. The CDR3 consists of 15 residues. Here the CDR3 DNA reads TGTGCCAGCAGTATCGGGGGGACAGGGGCCTACGAGCAGTACTTC. Translation gives CASSIGGTGAYEQYF.

This chain uses TRBV5-1 with TRBJ1-4, with no clear D. V gave up 0 bases and J gave up 1 base, with 7 bases separating them. This CDR3 is built from 15 residues. The V gene's germline CDR1 is SGHRS and CDR2 YFSETQ. The DNA of the CDR3 is TGCGCCAGCAGCTTGGTCCCGATAACTAATGAAAAACTGTTTTTT. It codes for CASSLVPITNEKLFF. Variable domain in full (rest from reference TRBV5-1 and TRBJ1-4): KAGVTQTPRYLIKTRGQQVTLSCSPISGHRSVSWYQQTPGQGLQFLFEYFSETQRNKGNFPGRFSGRQFSNSRSEMNVSTLELGDSALYLCASSLVPITNEKLFFGSGTQLSVL.

V usage is TRBV11-2 and J usage is TRBJ2-5; 7 bases map to TRBD2. The CDR3 extends over 14 amino acids. CDR1 SGHAT and CDR2 FQNNGV come from the germline V gene. V shed 2 bases, J shed 2 bases, and the junction held 2 bases outside the gene matches. The CDR3 DNA reads as TGTGCCAGCAGCTTAATGGGACTACAAGAGACCCAGTACTTC. This translates into CASSLMGLQETQYF.

Concerning this clone itself: Germline is not matched at one junction end, which may reflect a read error. The chain uses TRBV4-2 and TRBJ1-1; TRBD1 might be the D (5 bases). The CDR3 totals 14 residues. Germline V gives CDR1 LGHNA, CDR2 YNFKEQ. CDR3 coding DNA: TGTGCCAGCAGCAAAGAGGGGTCATGGACTGAAGCTTTCTTT. Amino acids: CASSKEGSWTEAFF.

The rearrangement uses TRBV7-9 and TRBJ2-5; D gene ambiguous. The CDR3 consists of 12 residues. Per germline, CDR1 SEHNR and CDR2 FQNEAQ (reference sequence). The germline V and J ends were trimmed by 4 bases and 2 bases, with 5 bases remaining between them. CDR3 in amino acids: CASSYHQETQYF. The CDR3 nucleotides are TGTGCCAGCAGCTACCATCAAGAGACCCAGTACTTC.

This chain uses TRBV5-5 with TRBJ1-2; D unclear. The V gene's germline CDR1 is SGHKS and CDR2 YYEKEE (reference sequence). The CDR3 contains 13 residues. Trimming shortened V by 1 base and J by 1 base, and 5 bases separated the two germline ends. Here the CDR3 DNA reads TGTGCCAGCAGCTTGAACCTTAACTATGGCTACACCTTC. It translates to CASSLNLNYGYTF.

Details on this clone: An end of the junction differs from the germline gene, which may be a read error. J is TRBJ2-3 and V is TRBV19; D gene ambiguous. The CDR3 is 13 residues long. Germline V CDR1 and CDR2: LNHDA, SQIVND (reference sequence). The CDR3 reads CASSIFVGPPRNF. The CDR3 DNA is TGTGCCAGTAGTATTTTCGTCGGGCCTCCACGTAATTTT. Together with reference TRBV19 and TRBJ2-3, the CDR3 gives the full variable domain: DGGITQSPKYLFRKEGQNVTLSCEQNLNHDAMYWYRQDPGQGLRLIYYSQIVNDFQKGDIAEGYSVSREKKESFPLTVTSAQKNPTAFYLCASSIFVGPPRNFGPGTRLTVL.

V usage is TRBV6-6 and J usage is TRBJ2-7, with 7 nucleotides matching TRBD1. Germline assignment: CDR1 MNHNY and CDR2 SVGAGI (reference sequence). The CDR3 covers 12 residues. J was trimmed by 2 bases and V by 11 bases; bases with no gene match: 6. CDR3 DNA sequence: TGTGCCGCTAGGGACAGCACCTACGAGCAGTACTTC. Protein sequence: CAARDSTYEQYF.

The V gene is TRBV18, the J gene TRBJ2-1; D gene uncertain. The CDR3 is 18 residues long. CDR1 and CDR2 (germline): KGHSH, LQKENI. Trimming removed 3 bases at V and 3 bases at J, with 21 bases between. CDR3 sequence reads: CASSPRDKGTSNYNEQFF. In DNA form, the CDR3 reads TGTGCCAGCTCACCGCGCGACAAAGGCACGTCTAACTACAATGAGCAGTTCTTC.

The rearrangement links TRBV7-3 to TRBJ2-3; possibly TRBD2 for D (5 bases). The germline CDR1 and CDR2 sequences are SGHTA and FQGTGA. The CDR3 is 17 amino acids. The V gene lost 5 bases and the J gene lost 0 bases, with 18 bases spanning the gap. The CDR3 loop is CASSLGSGITSTDTQYF. The CDR3 bases are TGTGCCAGCAGCCTCGGCAGCGGAATCACTAGCACAGATACGCAGTATTTT.

This clone showed up just a few times. The chain has TRBV7-3 and TRBJ2-3; 10 bases agree with TRBD1. CDR1 is SGHTA, CDR2 FQGTGA, per germline. V was clipped by 5 bases and J by 4 bases; unmatched bases: 6. The CDR3 contains 15 residues. The CDR3 here is CASSIGQGVSDTQYF. In DNA form, the CDR3 reads TGTGCCAGCAGCATCGGACAGGGGGTTTCAGATACGCAGTATTTT.

There are a few counts of this clone. The V and J genes are TRBV19 and TRBJ1-5; the match to TRBD1 covers 7 bases. This CDR3 has 17 amino acids. The germline V gene encodes CDR1 LNHDA and CDR2 SQIVND (reference sequence). V shed 7 bases, J shed 2 bases, and the junction held 14 bases outside the gene matches. CDR3 region: CASTRTGGTSGNQPQHF. In DNA form, the CDR3 reads TGTGCCAGTACCAGGACAGGAGGGACAAGTGGCAATCAGCCCCAGCATTTT.

This chain links TRBV6-1 with TRBJ2-6; 9 positions match TRBD1. CDR3 length: 18 residues. Per germline, CDR1 MNHNS and CDR2 SASEGT. V trimming: 1 base; J trimming: 0 bases; junction bases outside the gene matches: 4. The chain's CDR3 is CASSEGGQGPSGANVLTF. CDR3 bases: TGTGCCAGCAGTGAAGGGGGACAGGGTCCCTCTGGGGCCAACGTCCTGACTTTC.

V and J are TRBV5-1 and TRBJ2-7; a possible D gene is TRBD2 (5 bases). From germline, CDR1 is SGHRS and CDR2 YFSETQ. The CDR3 length is 13 residues. The ends were cut back, 3 bases at V and 7 bases at J, with 14 bases in the middle. The CDR3 region has the DNA TGCGCCAGCAGCTATGGACGGGGTAGAGAGCAGTACTTC. Its protein is CASSYGRGREQYF.

This sequence joins TRBV5-4 and TRBJ1-1, with no clear D. Germline CDR1 reads SGHNT; CDR2 reads YYREEE (reference sequence). The CDR3 consists of 10 residues. V was trimmed by 1 base and J by 11 bases, leaving 6 bases between them. The CDR3 coding sequence is TGTGCCAGCAGCTTGATCGGCGCTTTCTTT. Protein: CASSLIGAFF.

The rearrangement uses TRBV29-1 and TRBJ1-2; D call uncertain. This CDR3 comprises 11 residues. Looked up from germline, CDR1 is SQVTM and CDR2 is ANQGSEA. The V end lost 4 bases, the J end lost 6 bases, and 9 bases lay between the germline ends. The CDR3 reads CSVGEFHGYTF. CDR3 coding DNA: TGCAGCGTTGGGGAGTTTCATGGCTACACCTTC.

V gene TRBV28 combines with J gene TRBJ1-6; D is possibly TRBD1 (6 bases). Germline values: CDR1 MDHEN, CDR2 SYDVKM. V gave up 3 bases and J gave up 9 bases, with 18 bases separating them. The CDR3 is made up of 16 amino acids. CDR3 protein: CASSFPPGAGGSPLHF. DNA for the CDR3: TGTGCCAGCAGTTTTCCGCCGGGGGCTGGCGGTTCACCCCTCCACTTT.

The CDR3 coding sequence is TGCGCCAGCAGCCTCACAATGGACACCGGGGAGCTGTTTTTT. It specifies CASSLTMDTGELFF. The V call is TRBV5-1, the J call TRBJ2-2; no definite D call. Germline-derived CDR1 and CDR2 are SGHRS and YFSETQ. The CDR3 consists of 14 residues. V was shortened by 4 bases and J by 3 bases, with 10 bases between the two germline ends.

The chain joins TRBV11-3 to TRBJ1-1; D gene uncertain. CDR1 is SGHNT, CDR2 YENEEA, per germline. With 0 bases removed from V and 2 bases from J, the gap between germline ends came to 4 bases. This CDR3 has 13 residues. The CDR3 nucleotides read TGTGCCAGCAGCTTAGATCCCAACACTGAAGCTTTCTTT. Amino acid sequence: CASSLDPNTEAFF.

Written as DNA, the CDR3 is TGCGCCAGCAGCTTGGAGGGTGCTAACTATGGCTACACCTTC. Protein sequence: CASSLEGANYGYTF. V is TRBV5-1 and J is TRBJ1-2; no clear D. Trimming took off 0 bases at V and 0 bases at J, with 6 bases between the two ends. Germline assignment: CDR1 SGHRS and CDR2 YFSETQ. The CDR3 totals 14 residues.

The chain links TRBV27 to TRBJ1-2, with 8 bases fitting TRBD1. This CDR3 spans 15 amino acids. V gave up 10 bases and J gave up 0 bases; unmatched junction bases: 10. CDR1 and CDR2 (germline): MNHEY, SMNVEV (reference sequence). The CDR3 spells CATTAQGEANYGYTF. Written as DNA, the CDR3 is TGTGCCACCACCGCACAGGGGGAGGCTAACTATGGCTACACCTTC.

This clone turned up a few times. The CDR3 sequence is CASSSSGVPYGYTF. The DNA of the CDR3 is TGCGCCAGCAGCTCCTCAGGGGTACCCTATGGCTACACCTTC. The chain recombines TRBV5-1 with TRBJ1-2; D may be TRBD1 (6 bases). Germline V gene data show CDR1 as SGHRS and CDR2 as YFSETQ. V shed 3 bases and J shed 4 bases, with 13 bases lying between them. The CDR3 totals 14 residues.

The chain joins TRBV5-1 to TRBJ1-4; no definite D call. V lost 0 bases to trimming and J lost 0 bases, with 9 bases between them. CDR3 length: 16 amino acids. Germline CDR1 SGHRS, CDR2 YFSETQ. This CDR3 reads CASSLGSTATNEKLFF. The CDR3, as DNA: TGCGCCAGCAGCTTGGGCAGCACCGCAACTAATGAAAAACTGTTTTTT.

The chain combines TRBV9 with TRBJ2-2; tentatively, D is TRBD1 or TRBD2 (5 bases each). V lost 0 bases to trimming and J lost 5 bases, with 8 bases between them. This CDR3 has 14 residues. Per germline, CDR1 SGDLS and CDR2 YYNGEE. In nucleotides, the CDR3 is TGTGCCAGCAGCGTAGGGTGGGGGACCGGGGAGCTGTTTTTT. This codes for CASSVGWGTGELFF.

The chain recombines TRBV28 with TRBJ1-5, with D unclear. Trimming pared 3 bases from V and 9 bases from J, leaving 9 bases between. The CDR3 sequence is 12 residues long. The V gene's germline CDR1 is MDHEN and CDR2 SYDVKM. The CDR3 loop reads CASSFGERPQHF. The CDR3, as DNA: TGTGCCAGCAGTTTCGGGGAACGGCCCCAGCATTTT.

There are a few counts of this clone. The rearrangement links TRBV28 to TRBJ1-3, with TRBD1 identical over 7 bases. The CDR3 is 13 amino acids. CDR1 is MDHEN and CDR2 is SYDVKM in the germline V gene. Germline trimming cut 6 bases from V and 9 bases from J; bases unmatched to any gene: 8. This chain's CDR3 is CASSSGGLPTIYF. CDR3 nucleotides: TGTGCCAGCAGCTCAGGGGGGCTCCCCACCATATATTTT.

The chain uses TRBV18 and TRBJ1-1; D ambiguous. With 0 bases removed from V and 4 bases from J, the gap between germline ends came to 12 bases. This CDR3 region has 15 residues. CDR1 and CDR2 from the germline V gene are KGHSH and LQKENI. CDR3 loop: CASSPPLGMSTEAFF. The CDR3 region has the DNA TGTGCCAGCTCACCACCGCTAGGGATGAGCACTGAAGCTTTCTTT.

The genes are TRBV9 and TRBJ2-1; either TRBD1 or TRBD2 may supply D (6 bases each). CDR3 size: 20 residues. Per germline, CDR1 SGDLS and CDR2 YYNGEE. V lost 3 bases and J lost 0, with 25 bases in between. The CDR3 DNA follows: TGTGCCAGCAGCGCGTCCCAGGGGTGGAGGCTAGCGAGCTCCTACAATGAGCAGTTCTTC. Translation: CASSASQGWRLASSYNEQFF.